The 27 T cell receptor beta chains below were found in one sample sequenced in a study of T cell responses to AZD1222 COVID-19 vaccine. Data came from immunoSEQ multiplex PCR; TCRdb stores just in-frame clones and leaves some out. The data hold some 130,000 clones, with roughly 90% observed a single time. This material consisted of peripheral blood, taken 28 days after the second AZD1222 dose. The receptors derive from an adult who received the AZD1222 COVID-19 vaccine.

J is TRBJ2-7 and V is TRBV6-2 or TRBV6-3; D is unclear. Germline CDR1 is MNHEY and CDR2 is SVGEGT. The CDR3 is 12 residues long. Trimming removed 2 bases from V and 4 bases from J, with 6 bases in between. The CDR3 coding sequence is TGTGCCAGCAGTTACCCCACATACGAGCAGTACTTC. Translation: CASSYPTYEQYF.

This clone occurred a few times. The chain is built from TRBV11-3 and TRBJ1-4, with D uncertain. Trimming cost V 1 base and J 2 bases, with 5 bases left between them. The CDR3 totals 14 residues. CDR1 is SGHNT, CDR2 YENEEA, per germline. As DNA, the CDR3 is TGTGCCAGCAGCTTAGGGCGCACTAATGAAAAACTGTTTTTT. It codes for CASSLGRTNEKLFF.

The chain has TRBV19 and TRBJ1-4; the D is unclear. The germline V and J ends were trimmed by 6 bases and 8 bases, with 22 bases remaining between them. Germline CDR1 and CDR2: LNHDA and SQIVND (reference sequence). The CDR3 runs to 16 residues. CDR3 in DNA: TGTGCCAGTAGCCCGAGGGAGGACTACGGAGGGGAAAAACTGTTTTTT. It is translated as CASSPREDYGGEKLFF.

This chain uses TRBV2 with TRBJ2-7; D is undetermined. The germline V gene has CDR1 SNHLY and CDR2 FYNNEI. The CDR3 length is 11 residues. V shed 0 bases and J shed 7 bases, with 4 bases lying between them. The CDR3 here is CASSEAWEQYF. CDR3 in DNA: TGTGCCAGCAGTGAAGCGTGGGAGCAGTACTTC.

This clone has just one count. J is TRBJ1-2 and V is TRBV2; D is perhaps TRBD1 (5 bases). Trimming pared 4 bases from V and 4 bases from J, leaving 16 bases between. CDR3 length equals 15 residues. The V gene's germline CDR1 is SNHLY and CDR2 FYNNEI. The CDR3 DNA follows: TGTGCCAGCAGTGTTACCTCAGGGTCCCTCTATGGCTACACCTTC. Its translation is CASSVTSGSLYGYTF.

In its sample, this clone was seen once. This chain uses TRBV5-1 with TRBJ2-1; D might be TRBD2 (6 bases). CDR1 and CDR2 from the germline V gene are SGHRS and YFSETQ. The V end lost 4 bases, the J end lost 0 bases, and 14 bases lay between the germline ends. The CDR3 is 16 amino acids. In DNA, the CDR3 is TGCGCCAGCAGCGCGGGACCCCAGGCCTCCTACAATGAGCAGTTCTTC. It specifies CASSAGPQASYNEQFF.

This rearrangement joins TRBV5-4 to TRBJ2-7; TRBD1 or TRBD2 may be the D gene (7 bases each). Germline CDR1 is SGHNT and CDR2 is YYREEE (reference sequence). This CDR3 contains 14 residues. Deletions cut 4 bases from V and 3 bases from J, with 14 bases between. The CDR3 sequence is CASSQGGGVYEQYF. CDR3 bases: TGTGCCAGCAGCCAGGGGGGGGGTGTCTACGAGCAGTACTTC.

The chain uses TRBV3-1 (or the pseudogene TRBV3-2) and TRBJ2-3, with TRBD2 as a possible D gene (6 bases). The CDR3 sequence is 17 residues long. CDR1 is LGHDT and CDR2 is YNNKEL in the germline V gene (reference sequence). Trimming pared 3 bases from V and 4 bases from J, leaving 20 bases between. CDR3 residues: CASSHKGREAHPDTQYF. CDR3 in DNA: TGTGCCAGCAGCCACAAGGGCAGGGAGGCTCATCCAGATACGCAGTATTTT.

This chain uses TRBV4-3 with TRBJ1-2; D call uncertain. V was trimmed by 0 bases and J by 8 bases, leaving 13 bases between them. This CDR3 contains 14 residues. Per the germline V gene, CDR1 is LGHNA and CDR2 is YSLEER. CDR3 nucleotide sequence: TGCGCCAGCAGCCAAGATGCGAGGGTTGAGGGCTACACCTTC. This codes for CASSQDARVEGYTF.

The V and J genes are TRBV9 and TRBJ2-5, with 8 positions matching TRBD2. Trimming took 0 bases from V and 2 from J; bases not matched to a gene: 6. The germline gives CDR1 SGDLS, CDR2 YYNGEE. The CDR3 has 16 amino acids. The CDR3 coding sequence is TGTGCCAGCAGCGTAGGGGGTAGCGGGGTACAAGAGACCCAGTACTTC. As protein: CASSVGGSGVQETQYF.

CDR3 protein: CASSPTSGRALGEQYF. CDR3 coding DNA: TGTGCCAGCAGCCCCACTAGCGGGAGGGCCTTAGGCGAGCAGTACTTC. The chain has TRBV28 and TRBJ2-7; 13 positions agree with TRBD2. From germline, CDR1 is MDHEN and CDR2 SYDVKM. V lost 6 bases, J lost 6 bases, and 11 bases stayed unmatched. This CDR3 spans 16 amino acids.

This clone was counted a few times. This chain uses TRBV27 with TRBJ1-3, with TRBD1 matching 7 bases. Trimming cost V 4 bases and J 0 bases; bases outside gene matches: 15. Per germline, CDR1 MNHEY and CDR2 SMNVEV (reference sequence). This CDR3 is 19 amino acids long. Here the CDR3 reads CASSSASGGVKSSGNTIYF. The CDR3 nucleotides read TGTGCCAGCAGTTCCGCGTCAGGGGGGGTGAAATCCTCTGGAAACACCATATATTTT.

The chain combines TRBV30 with TRBJ1-4; 7 bases are shared with TRBD1. CDR1 and CDR2 from the germline V gene are GTSNPN and SVGIG (reference sequence). The ends lost 3 bases at V and 6 bases at J; junction bases unmatched: 7. The CDR3 runs to 14 residues. The chain's CDR3 is CAWSAAGGDEKLFF. The CDR3 region has the DNA TGTGCCTGGAGCGCCGCAGGGGGTGATGAAAAACTGTTTTTT.

The chain employs TRBV19 and TRBJ2-1; 9 bases are shared with TRBD2. The CDR3 sequence is 18 residues long. The germline gives CDR1 LNHDA, CDR2 SQIVND (reference sequence). V gave up 3 bases and J gave up 5 bases; unmatched junction bases: 14. The CDR3 here is CASSMGGLRTSAHNEQFF. The DNA for the CDR3 is TGTGCCAGTAGTATGGGAGGATTAAGGACTAGCGCCCACAATGAGCAGTTCTTC.

The V and J genes are TRBV28 and TRBJ1-2; 8 bases agree with TRBD1. CDR1 and CDR2 (germline): MDHEN, SYDVKM. CDR3 size: 16 residues. The J segment lost 2 bases and the V segment lost 6 bases, leaving 11 bases of the junction unmatched. Here the CDR3 reads CASRAPGQVGNYGYTF. CDR3 coding DNA: TGTGCCAGCAGAGCCCCGGGACAGGTCGGAAACTATGGCTACACCTTC.

The chain employs TRBV20-1 and TRBJ1-2; 8 positions agree with TRBD1. The germline V gene has CDR1 DFQATT and CDR2 SNEGSKA (reference sequence). CDR3 length: 14 amino acids. J lost 7 bases, V lost 3 bases, and 10 bases had no gene match. DNA of the CDR3: TGCAGTGCTAGTATGGCAGGGGGCATAGGTGGCTACACCTTC. Translated: CSASMAGGIGGYTF.

The CDR3 here is CASSQDLGGGQPQHF. The CDR3, as DNA: TGCGCCAGCAGCCAAGATCTGGGGGGTGGTCAGCCCCAGCATTTT. This chain connects TRBV4-3 to TRBJ1-5, with D possibly TRBD1 on 5 matching bases. The V gene's germline CDR1 is LGHNA and CDR2 YSLEER. CDR3 size: 15 residues. V gave up 0 bases and J gave up 6 bases, with 12 bases separating them.

The V and J genes are TRBV10-3 and TRBJ1-5; D ambiguous. The V end was cut by 3 bases, the J end by 0 bases, with 12 bases between. Germline V CDR1 and CDR2: ENHRY, SYGVKD. This CDR3 contains 16 residues. Written as DNA, the CDR3 is TGTGCCATCAGTGATAGGGCGGCATATAGCAATCAGCCCCAGCATTTT. The encoded protein is CAISDRAAYSNQPQHF.

The chain couples TRBV24-1 to TRBJ2-3; 9 nucleotides align to TRBD2. CDR1 and CDR2 (germline): KGHDR, SFDVKD. CDR3 length: 15 residues. With 4 bases clipped from V and 5 bases from J, the junction kept 6 bases outside the gene matches. The CDR3 DNA sequence: TGTGCCACCAGTGAAAGTAGCGGGAGTTTAGATACGCAGTATTTT. This sequence encodes CATSESSGSLDTQYF.

The chain uses TRBV18 and TRBJ2-2; 11 bases fit TRBD1. The length of the CDR3 is 16 residues. Per germline, CDR1 KGHSH and CDR2 LQKENI. The V and J ends lost 3 bases and 5 bases, in that order; junction bases with no gene match: 5. The CDR3 DNA reads as TGTGCCAGCTCACCCGGACAGGGGGCTCGTACCGGGGAGCTGTTTTTT. Translated: CASSPGQGARTGELFF.

This clone was seen once. The chain employs TRBV3-1 (or the pseudogene TRBV3-2) and TRBJ1-5; no reliable D call. The CDR3 extends over 12 amino acids. Germline loops: CDR1 LGHDT, CDR2 YNNKEL (reference sequence). Trimming removed 6 bases from V and 7 bases from J, with 10 bases in between. The CDR3 here is CASREGPQPQHF. Written as DNA, the CDR3 is TGTGCCAGCAGGGAAGGGCCCCAGCCCCAGCATTTT.

The chain uses TRBV11-2 and TRBJ1-1; no reliable D call. Germline V gives CDR1 SGHAT, CDR2 FQNNGV. This CDR3 is 12 amino acids long. V lost 5 bases and J lost 2, with 6 bases in between. Here the CDR3 reads CASSHQNTEAFF. Here the CDR3 DNA reads TGTGCCAGCAGCCACCAAAACACTGAAGCTTTCTTT.

CDR3 bases: TGTGCCAGCTCACCTTCCCTTGACAGGGGTCAGCCCCAGCATTTT. Protein product: CASSPSLDRGQPQHF. The V gene is TRBV18, the J gene TRBJ1-5; the match to TRBD1 covers 8 bases. This CDR3 has 15 residues. V dropped 3 bases and J dropped 6; count of bases not matched to a gene: 7. The germline gives CDR1 KGHSH, CDR2 LQKENI.

In this sample, this clone turned up once. The chain has TRBV28 and TRBJ1-1; D is perhaps TRBD1 (6 bases). Trimming shortened V by 3 bases and J by 6 bases, and 23 bases separated the two germline ends. The CDR3 is 17 amino acids. Germline V lookup: CDR1 MDHEN, CDR2 SYDVKM. CDR3 amino acids: CASSFFPGTYRRAEAFF. The CDR3 nucleotides read TGTGCCAGCAGTTTTTTTCCTGGGACATACCGAAGGGCTGAAGCTTTCTTT.

The chain recombines TRBV3-1 (or the pseudogene TRBV3-2) with TRBJ1-2, with D possibly being TRBD1 (5 bases). The CDR3 is made up of 14 amino acids. The germline V and J ends were trimmed by 2 bases and 8 bases, with 15 bases remaining between them. Per the germline V gene, CDR1 is LGHDT and CDR2 is YNNKEL (reference sequence). The CDR3 DNA follows: TGTGCCAGCAGCCAACAAGACAGCTTCCTAGGCTACACCTTC. It is translated as CASSQQDSFLGYTF.

The chain recombines TRBV6-1 with TRBJ2-7; D gene unclear. Trimming took 2 bases from V and 3 from J, leaving 17 bases between them. This CDR3 comprises 16 residues. Germline CDR1 reads MNHNS; CDR2 reads SASEGT. CDR3 DNA sequence: TGTGCCAGCAGTGAAATTGGGCAGCCATCTCTCTACGAGCAGTACTTC. Translating it yields CASSEIGQPSLYEQYF.

The chain uses TRBV7-2 and TRBJ2-7, with D perhaps TRBD1 (5 bases). Trimming pared 0 bases from V and 4 bases from J, leaving 10 bases between. The CDR3 is 14 residues long. Germline CDR1 and CDR2: SGHTA and FQGNSA. This chain's CDR3 is CASSLALGVYEQYF. The CDR3 DNA sequence: TGTGCCAGCAGCTTAGCCCTAGGGGTTTACGAGCAGTACTTC.